Included here is one T cell receptor (beta chain) sequence, with context. Which antigen it targets is not known. The sample holds no much larger clone one base away, and base qualities are not on file. The sample's treatment or condition label, decoded: in vitro stimulation with specific CMV peptide epitopes to enrich CMV-specific T cells. There are 14 amino acids in the CDR3, from cysteine to phenylalanine inclusive. Left in the record is the CDR3 DNA by itself, 42 bases read in frame from the first base. CDR1 and CDR2 (SEHNR, FQNEAQ) derive from the germline V gene (reference sequence). Trimming takes 3 bases from V and 2 bases from J, and the germline ends sit 10 bases apart. The data were taken from a study of T cell repertoires in cytomegalovirus infection (dated by TCRdb to between 2019 and 2020). About the investigation overall: Peptide stimulations targeted recently identified HLA-C-restricted CMV epitopes, whose presentation resists viral immunomodulation, together with well-studied HLA-B-restricted epitopes. Donor HLA type was relevant to the analysis, because carriage of CMV infection together with the matching HLA type was indicated by public TCR beta signatures. Study-wide findings and limitations: In both this cohort and an independent cohort of several hundred donors, the cumulative frequency of public TCR beta family members distinguished carriers of CMV infection plus the relevant HLA type. The ex vivo response was dominated by HLA-C-restricted CMV-specific TCR beta clonotypes, which also provided the single most frequent clonotype in two of eight donors.

Sequencing used an Illumina HiSeq 1500. TCRdb passed the public sequencing reads through fastp at Q25 and MiXCR, retaining productive beta sequences. Each CDR3 protein appears once, grouped with its most common genes and DNA. This sample holds over 25,000 distinct CDR3 sequences; around a fifth were observed only once. The ten largest clones capture roughly 80% of the sample. Material: CD8+ T cells from cultured PBMCs, obtained from culture after CMV antigen stimulation. The receptor was isolated from a human donor in good health (CMV status not recorded). Some clones in this sample may be carry-over from other donors' samples. The chain employs TRBV7-9 and TRBJ1-2, with the D gene uncertain. The sequenced DNA: TGTGCCAGCAGCTTGAGCAGGTCGAACTATGGCTACACCTTC. Translated, it reads CASSLSRSNYGYTF.